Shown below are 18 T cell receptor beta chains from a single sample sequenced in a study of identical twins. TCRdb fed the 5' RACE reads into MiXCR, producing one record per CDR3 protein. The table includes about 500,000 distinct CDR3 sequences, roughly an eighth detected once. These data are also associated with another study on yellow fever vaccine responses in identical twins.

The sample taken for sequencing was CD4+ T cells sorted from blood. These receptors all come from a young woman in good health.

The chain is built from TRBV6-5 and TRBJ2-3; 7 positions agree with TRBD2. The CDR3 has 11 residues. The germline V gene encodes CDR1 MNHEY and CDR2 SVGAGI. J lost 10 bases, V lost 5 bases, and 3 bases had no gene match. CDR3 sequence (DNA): TGTGCCAGCAGTAAAGGACTAGCGCAGTATTTT. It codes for CASSKGLAQYF.

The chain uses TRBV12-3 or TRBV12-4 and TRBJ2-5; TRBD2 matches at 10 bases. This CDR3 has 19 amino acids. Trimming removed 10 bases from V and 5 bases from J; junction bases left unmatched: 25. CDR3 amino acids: CAICGTSETDSVTRETQYF. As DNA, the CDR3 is TGTGCCATCTGTGGGACTAGCGAGACCGATAGTGTTACGAGGGAGACCCAGTACTTC.

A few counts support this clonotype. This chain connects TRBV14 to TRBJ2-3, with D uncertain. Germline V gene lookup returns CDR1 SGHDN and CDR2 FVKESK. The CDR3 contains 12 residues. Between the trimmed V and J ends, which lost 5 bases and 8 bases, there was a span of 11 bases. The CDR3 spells CASSSVPGTQYF. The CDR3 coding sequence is TGTGCCAGCAGCTCGGTCCCGGGTACGCAGTATTTT.

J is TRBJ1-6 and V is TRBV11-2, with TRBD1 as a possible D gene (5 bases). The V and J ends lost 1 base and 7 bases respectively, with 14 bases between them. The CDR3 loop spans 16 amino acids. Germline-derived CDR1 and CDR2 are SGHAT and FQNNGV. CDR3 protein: CASSLVSGQGNSPLHF. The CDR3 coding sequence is TGTGCCAGCAGCTTAGTGTCTGGGCAGGGAAATTCACCCCTCCACTTT.

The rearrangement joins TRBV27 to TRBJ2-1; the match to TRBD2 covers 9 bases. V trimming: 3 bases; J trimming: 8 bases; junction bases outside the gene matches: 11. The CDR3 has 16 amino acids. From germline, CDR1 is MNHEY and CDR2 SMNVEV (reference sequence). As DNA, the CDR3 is TGTGCCAGCAGTTTCTGGCAGGCGGGAGGGCTGGATGAGCAGTTCTTC. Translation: CASSFWQAGGLDEQFF.

The CDR3 coding sequence is TGCAGTGCTAGATCCGGACAGGGGTCACAGACCCAGTACTTC. Its protein is CSARSGQGSQTQYF. This chain links TRBV20-1 with TRBJ2-5, with 9 bases matching TRBD1. The junction had 7 bases not matched to a gene; V was cut back by 2 bases and J by 6 bases. The CDR3 is 14 amino acids. Germline lookup yields CDR1 DFQATT and CDR2 SNEGSKA (reference sequence).

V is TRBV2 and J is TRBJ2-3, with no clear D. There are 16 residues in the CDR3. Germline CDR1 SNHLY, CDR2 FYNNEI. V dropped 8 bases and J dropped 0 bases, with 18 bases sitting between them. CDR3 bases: TGTGCCAGCTTTGCGGACCGGATCTTCAGCACAGATACGCAGTATTTT. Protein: CASFADRIFSTDTQYF.

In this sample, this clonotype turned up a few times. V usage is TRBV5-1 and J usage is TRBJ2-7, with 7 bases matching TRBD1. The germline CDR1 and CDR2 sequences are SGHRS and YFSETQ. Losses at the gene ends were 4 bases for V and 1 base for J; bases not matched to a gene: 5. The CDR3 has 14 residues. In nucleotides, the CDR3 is TGCGCCAGCAGCAGGGACAGCGCATCCTACGAGCAGTACTTC. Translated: CASSRDSASYEQYF.

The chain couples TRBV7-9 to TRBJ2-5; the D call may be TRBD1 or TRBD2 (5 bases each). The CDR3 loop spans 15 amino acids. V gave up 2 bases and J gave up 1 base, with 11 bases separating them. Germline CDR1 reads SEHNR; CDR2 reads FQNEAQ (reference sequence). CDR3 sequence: CASSLLPGTQETQYF. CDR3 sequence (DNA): TGTGCCAGCAGCTTATTGCCAGGGACCCAAGAGACCCAGTACTTC.

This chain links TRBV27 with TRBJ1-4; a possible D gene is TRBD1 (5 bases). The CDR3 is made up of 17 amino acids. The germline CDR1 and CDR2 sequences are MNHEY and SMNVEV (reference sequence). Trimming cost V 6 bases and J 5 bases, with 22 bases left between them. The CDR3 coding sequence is TGTGCCAGCAGCCCCAATGGGGGGTTGTTCCTCAATGAAAAACTGTTTTTT. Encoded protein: CASSPNGGLFLNEKLFF. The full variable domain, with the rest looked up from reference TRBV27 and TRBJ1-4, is EAQVTQNPRYLITVTGKKLTVTCSQNMNHEYMSWYRQDPGLGLRQIYYSMNVEVTDKGDVPEGYKVSRKEKRNFPLILESPSPNQTSLYFCASSPNGGLFLNEKLFFGSGTQLSVL.

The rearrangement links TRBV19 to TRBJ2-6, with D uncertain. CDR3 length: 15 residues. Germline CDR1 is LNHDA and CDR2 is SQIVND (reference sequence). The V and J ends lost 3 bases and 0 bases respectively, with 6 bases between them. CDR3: CASSILDSGANVLTF. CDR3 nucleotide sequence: TGTGCCAGTAGTATTCTTGACTCTGGGGCCAACGTCCTGACTTTC.

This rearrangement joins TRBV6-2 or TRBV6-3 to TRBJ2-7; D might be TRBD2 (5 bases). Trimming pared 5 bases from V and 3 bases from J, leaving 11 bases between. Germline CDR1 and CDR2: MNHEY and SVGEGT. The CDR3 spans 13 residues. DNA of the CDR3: TGTGCCAGCAGTCCCGGACTCTTCTACGAGCAGTACTTC. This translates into CASSPGLFYEQYF.

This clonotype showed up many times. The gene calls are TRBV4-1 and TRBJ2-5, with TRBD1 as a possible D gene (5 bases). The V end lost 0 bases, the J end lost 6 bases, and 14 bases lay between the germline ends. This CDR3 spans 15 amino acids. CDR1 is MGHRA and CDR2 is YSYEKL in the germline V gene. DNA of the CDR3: TGCGCCAGCAGCCAAGACCCAGGGTTGTTGAAGACCCAGTACTTC. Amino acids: CASSQDPGLLKTQYF.

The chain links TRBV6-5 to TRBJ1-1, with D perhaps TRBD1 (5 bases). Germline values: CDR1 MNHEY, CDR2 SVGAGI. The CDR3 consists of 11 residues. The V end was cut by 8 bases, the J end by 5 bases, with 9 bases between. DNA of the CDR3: TGTGCCAGCGGGGGGAGGACTGAAGCTTTCTTT. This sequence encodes CASGGRTEAFF.

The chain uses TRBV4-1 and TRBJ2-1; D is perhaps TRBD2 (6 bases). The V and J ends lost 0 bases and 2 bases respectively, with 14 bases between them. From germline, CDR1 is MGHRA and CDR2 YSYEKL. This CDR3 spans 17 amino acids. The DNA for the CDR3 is TGCGCCAGCAGCCAAGATCTGGGACTTAACGCCTACAATGAGCAGTTCTTC. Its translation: CASSQDLGLNAYNEQFF.

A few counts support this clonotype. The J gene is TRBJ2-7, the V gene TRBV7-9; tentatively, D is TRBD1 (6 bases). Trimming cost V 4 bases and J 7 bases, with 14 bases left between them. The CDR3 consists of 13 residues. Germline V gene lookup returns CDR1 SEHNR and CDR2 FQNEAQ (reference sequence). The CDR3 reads CASSYPTGTEQYF. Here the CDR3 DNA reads TGTGCCAGCAGCTACCCCACAGGGACAGAGCAGTACTTC.

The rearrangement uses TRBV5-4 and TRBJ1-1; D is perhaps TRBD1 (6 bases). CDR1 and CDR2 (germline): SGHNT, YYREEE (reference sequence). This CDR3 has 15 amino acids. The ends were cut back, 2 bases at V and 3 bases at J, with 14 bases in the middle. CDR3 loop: CASSFGIQGDTEAFF. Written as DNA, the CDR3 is TGTGCCAGCAGCTTCGGTATACAGGGTGACACTGAAGCTTTCTTT.

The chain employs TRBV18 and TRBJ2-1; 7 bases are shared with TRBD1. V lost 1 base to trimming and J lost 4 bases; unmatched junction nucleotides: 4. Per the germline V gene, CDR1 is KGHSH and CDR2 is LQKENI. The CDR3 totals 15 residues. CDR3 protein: CASSPLQGTYNEQFF. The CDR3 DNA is TGTGCCAGCTCACCACTACAGGGGACATACAATGAGCAGTTCTTC.